A single TCR beta chain is shown here with its context. Before being deemed recovered, Cohort 3 donors had two negative PCRs, clearance, or symptom resolution. This entry belongs to a study of blood T cell repertoires in COVID-19. Data came from immunoSEQ multiplex PCR; TCRdb stores just in-frame clones and leaves some out. Of about 440,000 clones listed, roughly 91% are singletons. This CDR3 comprises 14 residues. The germline V and J ends were trimmed by 0 bases and 5 bases, with 11 bases remaining between them. Germline V CDR1 and CDR2: SGHRS, YFSETQ. The receptor was derived from a man aged 18 to 30 who had recovered from COVID-19. The sequenced material came from PBMCs or T cells enriched from blood (not recorded which). The chain recombines TRBV5-1 with TRBJ2-5; D gene ambiguous. In DNA form, the CDR3 reads TGCGCCAGCAGCTTGGACAGATGGTCGGAGACCCAGTACTTC. Protein: CASSLDRWSETQYF.